This T cell receptor beta chain derives from a study of shared clonotypes between healthy human individuals (dated by TCRdb to the early 2020s). Broadly, across the study: The cohort comprised two women and a few men aged 18 to 49 years. Per donor, three plates each were used for CD4 naive and CD4 memory, two for CD8 naive, and one for CD8 memory. The study deeply sequenced blood TCR repertoires of five healthy adults to estimate repertoire size and the extent of clonotype sharing between individuals. To increase sequencing depth and limit assay-specific biases, different laboratories used diverse techniques to prepare libraries and sequence TCR repertoires. Each donor's leukapheresis produced roughly between about 0.8 and 10 billion PBMCs.

Using the deep immunoSEQ assay, TCR CDR3 regions were amplified from genomic DNA by multiplex PCR. For each cell subset, the extracted genomic DNA was distributed evenly across all wells of several immunoSEQ 96-well plates, and each plate served as one replicate. For sorted subsets, each replicate PCR was loaded with approximately 200 ng genomic DNA, equivalent to about 33,000 T cell genomes. Purified libraries were measured with a Qubit 3.0 fluorometer, size-checked on a Bioanalyzer 2100, and measured again with the KAPA Library Quantification kit. Every immunoSEQ 96-well plate was sequenced on a separate single-read 150-cycle Illumina NextSeq 550 flow cell. The original pipeline was this. Because the immunoSEQ output held only junctional sequences and lacked quality scores, the filtering could not match the filtering applied to full-length reads. To assign V/J genes and CDR3, sequences were annotated using PyIR, a Python wrapper for IgBLAST v1.9, with IMGT germline references. Reads were removed for weak V/J assignments (E-value above 1e-6), missing CDR3, stop codons, out-of-frame junctions, or ambiguous translated residues. V3J clonotypes were defined as sequences sharing an identical inferred V gene, J gene, and CDR3 amino acid sequence. The percentage overlap between two repertoires was calculated by dividing the number of shared unique clonotypes by the size of the smaller repertoire. RTK rarefaction, the Chao1 estimator, and Recon v2.1 estimates of unobserved clonotypes were used to assess repertoire richness. Generation probabilities were computed with OLGA for all TCRbeta clonotypes obtained by the gDNA method from four donors. TCRdb holds this immuneACCESS table with in-frame rearrangements only. Some clones are missing; in checked studies, unresolved V genes explain under half, and the rest has no known cause. The DNA was the basis for D and trimming; V, J and clone size are from that table. A total of approximately 2,200,000 clones appear in this sample, roughly 91% of them only once. The ten largest clones capture about 1.8% of the sample.

CD8 naive samples consisted of CD45RO-negative cells that were positively selected for CCR7, yielding a CD45RA+CCR7+ population without TemRA cells. The donors were healthy, HIV-negative adults with no recently reported acute infections or vaccinations. Every donor was a Caucasian adult living in Nashville, Tennessee, USA. Blood was collected by leukapheresis, and PBMCs were isolated by Ficoll-Histopaque density gradient centrifugation and then cryopreserved in liquid nitrogen vapor phase. Analytical flow cytometry was used to check the purity and quantity of each magnetically sorted T cell population. Genomic DNA was isolated from each sorted fraction and quantified by UV absorbance on a Nanodrop 2000c. Overall study outcomes, separate from this receptor: Only blood was sampled, and tissue TCR repertoires likely differ from those in blood. Pairwise subsampling led to the expectation that sequencing depth would affect the degree of clonotype sharing among donors. Because the study included a small number of donors, the genetic and exposure-history diversity represented was limited. Naive subsets generally had larger estimated clonotype richness than memory subsets. Across a handful of donors, around 5% of naive CD4, roughly 3.5% of naive CD8, 2% to 2.5% of memory CD4, and approximately 0.4% of memory CD8 clonotypes were shared. Even with the large sequencing depth, rarefaction of the sorted-subset datasets indicated that sequencing was incomplete. Clonotypes shared by all four sorted-subset donors showed higher generation probabilities than non-shared clonotypes.

On this clone: Which antigen it targets is not known. Base qualities are not at hand, and no much larger clone is one base apart.

The germline V end is reduced by 2 bases and the J end by 0 bases; junction bases left unmatched: 10. In the germline V gene, CDR1 corresponds to SGHRS and CDR2 to YFSETQ. Including cysteine and phenylalanine, the CDR3 has 18 amino acids. Of all the DNA, just the CDR3 is kept, 54 bases in frame from base 1. This TCR came from a man aged 18-30 years in good health. Some clones in this sample may be carry-over from other donors' samples. The V and J genes are TRBV5-1 and TRBJ1-5, and TRBD1 matches 8 of the central bases. The sample was naive CD8+ T cells from PBMCs. This sample's cell subset or site label indicates: CD45RA+CCR7+. The CDR3 here reads CASSFQIPGQVSNQPQHF. The nucleotides are TGCGCCAGCAGCTTTCAAATACCGGGACAGGTTAGCAATCAGCCCCAGCATTTT.